This T cell receptor beta chain was recorded in a study of identical twins. Findings and limits, study-wide: With monozygotic twins, out-of-frame TCR alpha sharing exceeded what models estimated. In drawing conclusions, the study used cross-sectional statistical analysis and did not follow the same donors.

V lost 7 bases and J lost 7; bases outside the gene matches: 10. The V gene's germline CDR1 is ENHRY and CDR2 SYGVKD. The CDR3 totals 15 residues. Template switching added a universal primer binding site, and final cDNA carried unique molecular identifiers. MiXCR, applied by TCRdb to the 5' RACE reads, yields one record per CDR3 protein. The sample has a few hundred thousand distinct CDR3 sequences, 13% to 15% seen once. The count of this clonotype is one. As yet, its antigen is unknown. The data also belong to a second study, concerning yellow fever vaccine responses in identical twins.

The chain couples TRBV10-3 to TRBJ2-7, with 13 positions matching TRBD2. Sequencing was performed on CD4+ T cells sorted from blood. The origin of this receptor is a woman between 18 and 30 years old in good health. The CDR3 reads CAIIEPGLAGYEQYF. CDR3 in DNA: TGTGCCATCATTGAACCGGGACTAGCGGGATATGAGCAGTACTTC.